The rows below give T cell receptor beta chains drawn from one sample of a study of radiotherapy plus CTLA-4 blockade in lung cancer. Sequencing used immunoSEQ multiplex PCR; TCRdb keeps in-frame clones, though not all of them. This sample has about 81,000 clones, with more than 70% found just once. The sequencing here drew on peripheral blood, taken from a patient treated with radiotherapy plus ipilimumab. Source of these receptors: a human donor with non-small cell lung cancer that progressed on radiotherapy plus ipilimumab. Each CDR3 is given with its conserved first and last residue. A D gene is named only where the DNA matches it firmly. Size tells how often a clone was seen (once, few, many) or the class of an expanded clone, and some rows leave it out.

V gene	clone size	D gene	J gene	CDR3 DNA	CDR3 protein
TRBV5-1	-	-	TRBJ2-3	TGCGCCAGCATGGCTTTGGGGCGGGGGCACGGCACAGATACGCAGTATTTT	CASMALGRGHGTDTQYF
TRBV7-9	-	-	TRBJ2-1	TGTGCTTCCGAACGATCCGACAATGAGCAGTTCTTC	CASERSDNEQFF
TRBV28	-	-	TRBJ1-1	TGTGCCAGCAGTTTAGGTCCTGGGAACACTGAAGCTTTCTTT	CASSLGPGNTEAFF
TRBV30	-	TRBD2	TRBJ2-7	TGTGCCTGGAAATTAAGGATTAGCGGGGAGCAGTACTTC	CAWKLRISGEQYF
TRBV19	-	-	TRBJ2-5	TGTGCCAGTAGTACTCAAGGGGGTTTATCTCAAGAGACCCAGTACTTC	CASSTQGGLSQETQYF
TRBV2	-	-	TRBJ2-3	TGTGCCAGCAGTGAACAGCCTTATGGAGCGCAGTATTTT	CASSEQPYGAQYF
TRBV10-3	-	TRBD1	TRBJ1-6	TGTGCCATCAGTGAGATACTTCAGGGGGGAAGTTCACCCCTCCACTTT	CAISEILQGGSSPLHF
TRBV6-5	-	TRBD1	TRBJ1-5	TGTGCCAGCAGTATAGGGACAGGACAGCCCCAGCATTTT	CASSIGTGQPQHF
TRBV25-1	-	-	TRBJ1-1	TGTGCCAGCAGCCCCCACGGAGGGAACACTGAAGCTTTCTTT	CASSPHGGNTEAFF
TRBV11-2	-	TRBD2	TRBJ2-7	TGTGCCAGCAGCTGGGGCCTAGCGGGAACCTACGAGCAGTACTTC	CASSWGLAGTYEQYF
TRBV6-6	-	-	TRBJ2-2	TGTGCCAGCAGTTACTCGATGGAGCTGTTTTTT	CASSYSMELFF
TRBV28	-	-	TRBJ1-3	TGTGCCAGCAGTTTAGCCTCTCGATACACCATATATTTT	CASSLASRYTIYF
TRBV9	once	TRBD1	TRBJ1-1	TGTGCCAGCAGCGAGGACAGGGGAGGCACTGAAGCTTTCTTT	CASSEDRGGTEAFF
TRBV28	few	TRBD2	TRBJ2-7	TGTGCCAGCGGCCCTCGAGCGGGAGGGCCGGGGGAGCAGTACTTC	CASGPRAGGPGEQYF
TRBV19	-	-	TRBJ1-6	TGTGCCAGTAGTTCCAGAGTTAATTCACCCCTCCACTTT	CASSSRVNSPLHF
TRBV19	-	-	TRBJ2-1	TGTGCCAGTAGTATAGCTCTGGGACACAATGAGCAGTTCTTC	CASSIALGHNEQFF
TRBV6-5	-	TRBD2	TRBJ2-7	TGTGCCAGCAGAGGACTAGCGGGTTCCTACGAGCAGTACTTC	CASRGLAGSYEQYF
TRBV4-1	-	TRBD2	TRBJ2-7	TGCGCCAGCAGCCAAGGTGGTAGCGGGGGCTACGAGCAGTACTTC	CASSQGGSGGYEQYF
TRBV28	-	-	TRBJ2-7	TGTGCCAGCAGTTTGGGCCTACGAACGGGGCCGCTCTACGAGCAGTACTTC	CASSLGLRTGPLYEQYF
TRBV27	-	TRBD1	TRBJ2-7	TGTGCCAGCAGTCCATCGACAGGGGCCTACTACGAGCAGTACTTC	CASSPSTGAYYEQYF
TRBV28	-	TRBD1	TRBJ1-2	TGTGCCAGCAGCGGACAGGGTCCTAACTATGGCTACACCTTC	CASSGQGPNYGYTF
TRBV7-8	-	TRBD2	TRBJ2-7	TGTGCCAGCAGCTCCGACCTAGCGGGCCTCTCCTACGAGCAGTACTTC	CASSSDLAGLSYEQYF
TRBV29-1	-	TRBD1	TRBJ1-5	TGCAGCGCTGTGACAGGGGGCGGCATTCAGCCCCAGCATTTT	CSAVTGGGIQPQHF
TRBV15	-	-	TRBJ1-5	TGTGCCACCAGCAGAGGCGAGGGTTGGAGCAATCAGCCCCAGCATTTT	CATSRGEGWSNQPQHF
TRBV19	-	-	TRBJ2-5	TGTGCCAGTAGTACCAGCCTCCTAGTCAGAAGGCTAGAGACCCAGTACTTC	CASSTSLLVRRLETQYF
TRBV9	-	TRBD1	TRBJ2-7	TGTGCCAGCAGCGAGGGGACAGGGGCTGGTGAGCAGTACTTC	CASSEGTGAGEQYF
TRBV28	-	TRBD1	TRBJ1-1	TGTGCCAGCAGACAGGGGGGAAATGGTGAAGCTTTCTTT	CASRQGGNGEAFF
TRBV7-6	-	TRBD1	TRBJ1-4	TGTGCCAGCAGCTTAGACCCTCACAGGGGAAGGGAGGAAAAACTGTTTTTT	CASSLDPHRGREEKLFF
TRBV6-5	-	-	TRBJ2-6	TGTGCCAGCAGTTACTCGACGGGGACCGGGGCCAACGTCCTGACTTTC	CASSYSTGTGANVLTF
TRBV4-1	-	-	TRBJ2-1	TGCGCCAGCAGCCAGACCTCACGGCAGTTCTTC	CASSQTSRQFF
TRBV19	few	-	TRBJ1-5	TGTGCCAGTAGTCCCCGACGTGATCAGCCCCAGCATTTT	CASSPRRDQPQHF